The entry that follows covers one T cell receptor (beta chain) sequence. TCRdb reanalysed the RT-PCR reads using MiXCR and keeps one entry per CDR3 protein. The sample has about 410,000 distinct CDR3 sequences; 16% are singletons. The sample comes from a study of patients and donors after allogeneic stem cell transplantation. This receptor was obtained from a human donor who was either an allogeneic HSCT recipient or a stem cell or donor lymphocyte infusion donor (not recorded which). It is not recorded whose cells these are; they may come from a transplant donor. The sample taken for sequencing was blood, either unsorted or a sorted T cell fraction (not recorded which).

The CDR3 DNA is TGTGCCAGCTCACCACAGGGGTACCAGCCCCAGCATTTT. Protein: CASSPQGYQPQHF. This chain links TRBV18 with TRBJ1-5; tentative D call: TRBD1 (5 bases). Germline loops: CDR1 KGHSH, CDR2 LQKENI. Trimming stripped 1 base from V and 7 bases from J, with 8 bases between. The CDR3 has 13 amino acids.